The 20 T cell receptor beta chains listed next were all sequenced from one sample in a study of cytomegalovirus exposure and HLA in healthy donors. The data were produced by immunoSEQ multiplex PCR, yet TCRdb's version contains in-frame clones alone and is incomplete. Here the sample spans some 150,000 clones, more than 75% being singletons. Sequenced sample: PBMCs. The receptor set was obtained from a man aged 18 to 29 in good health and CMV-seronegative.

The genes are TRBV7-6 and TRBJ2-5, with 9 bases matching TRBD2. This CDR3 is built from 15 residues. With 5 bases clipped from V and 1 base from J, the junction kept 5 bases outside the gene matches. Germline V CDR1 and CDR2: SGHVS, FNYEAQ. CDR3 bases: TGTGCCAGCAGCCCACCTAGCGGGGTCCAAGAGACCCAGTACTTC. Residues: CASSPPSGVQETQYF.

By proportion, this clone is large. The gene calls are TRBV15 and TRBJ2-1; tentatively, D is TRBD2 (6 bases). Germline V gives CDR1 LNHNV, CDR2 YYDKDF (reference sequence). V gave up 4 bases and J gave up 3 bases, with 10 bases separating them. This CDR3 comprises 14 residues. The CDR3 here is CATSMGEVYNEQFF. For the CDR3, the DNA is TGTGCCACCAGCATGGGGGAGGTCTACAATGAGCAGTTCTTC. Full variable domain (remainder filled in from reference TRBV15 and TRBJ2-1): DAMVIQNPRYQVTQFGKPVTLSCSQTLNHNVMYWYQQKSSQAPKLLFHYYDKDFNNEADTPDNFQSRRPNTSFCFLDIRSPGLGDTAMYLCATSMGEVYNEQFFGPGTRLTVL.

V and J are TRBV4-1 and TRBJ1-1; 8 bases match TRBD1. This CDR3 contains 14 residues. The germline CDR1 and CDR2 sequences are MGHRA and YSYEKL. J was trimmed by 4 bases and V by 3 bases; bases with no gene match: 4. CDR3 protein: CASSQQGAGTEAFF. Written as DNA, the CDR3 is TGCGCCAGCAGCCAGCAGGGGGCTGGCACTGAAGCTTTCTTT.

The chain carries TRBV13 and TRBJ2-1; tentative D call: TRBD2 (5 bases). This CDR3 spans 16 amino acids. Trimming left V 5 bases short and J 7 bases short, with 21 bases between. Germline CDR1 is PRHDT and CDR2 is FYEKMQ (reference sequence). The CDR3 loop is CASSPVWEGSGNEQFF. In DNA form, the CDR3 reads TGTGCCAGCAGCCCAGTTTGGGAAGGGTCGGGGAATGAGCAGTTCTTC.

J is TRBJ2-7 and V is TRBV11-2; D is possibly TRBD2 (6 bases). Germline lookup yields CDR1 SGHAT and CDR2 FQNNGV. The CDR3 runs to 17 residues. V was shortened by 0 bases and J by 1 base, with 16 bases between the two germline ends. CDR3 nucleotides: TGTGCCAGCAGCTTAGATAGAGGCCGGGGGTCATCCTACGAGCAGTACGTC. It specifies CASSLDRGRGSSYEQYV.

The CDR3 nucleotides are TGTGCCAGCACGGCACTAGGAGGGATCAATGAGCAGTTCTTC. This gives the protein CASTALGGINEQFF. This chain uses TRBV2 with TRBJ2-1, with D perhaps matching TRBD2 (6 bases). The V and J ends lost 7 bases and 6 bases respectively, with 16 bases between them. The CDR3 runs to 14 residues. Per the germline V gene, CDR1 is SNHLY and CDR2 is FYNNEI.

Worth noting for this clone: The junction shows a germline mismatch at one end, possibly a read error. CDR3 amino acids: CASSLRLYTGELFF. The CDR3 DNA is TGTGCTAGCAGCTTAAGACTTTACACCGGGGAGCTGTTTTTT. The genes are TRBV7-7 and TRBJ2-2, with no clear D. Germline CDR1 is SSHAT and CDR2 is FNYEAQ (reference sequence). This CDR3 is built from 14 residues.

This chain links TRBV4-1 with TRBJ1-2; D uncertain. The CDR3 runs 14 residues. With 0 bases removed from V and 4 bases from J, the gap between germline ends came to 9 bases. Germline CDR1 is MGHRA and CDR2 is YSYEKL. Here the CDR3 DNA reads TGCGCCAGCAGCCAAGAGAGGCGGGGCTATGGCTACACCTTC. This sequence encodes CASSQERRGYGYTF.

The chain has TRBV6-1 and TRBJ1-2; 7 bases map to TRBD1. The length of the CDR3 is 14 residues. J was trimmed by 3 bases and V by 2 bases; bases with no gene match: 3. Germline V gives CDR1 MNHNS, CDR2 SASEGT. CDR3 bases: TGTGCCAGCAGTGAAAAGGGGACAGACTATGGCTACACCTTC. Translation gives CASSEKGTDYGYTF.

This clone is a singleton in its sample. Here the CDR3 DNA reads TGTGCCAGCAGCTTGACAGGGGGCGCAGATACGCAGTATTTT. It yields the protein CASSLTGGADTQYF. The genes are TRBV5-4 and TRBJ2-3; 9 bases agree with TRBD1. The CDR3 has 14 residues. CDR1 is SGHNT, CDR2 YYREEE, per germline (reference sequence). The V and J ends lost 1 base and 4 bases, in that order; junction bases with no gene match: 1.

The CDR3 nucleotides are TGTGCCAGTGCCAGGGGGTACGAGCAGTACTTC. Amino acids: CASARGYEQYF. The chain couples TRBV19 to TRBJ2-7, with 7 nucleotides matching TRBD1. V lost 8 bases, J lost 4 bases, and 2 bases stayed unmatched. The CDR3 runs to 11 residues. Germline V gene lookup returns CDR1 LNHDA and CDR2 SQIVND (reference sequence).

The rearrangement links TRBV30 to TRBJ2-7, with D perhaps matching TRBD2 (5 bases). The CDR3 sequence is 13 residues long. CDR1 is GTSNPN, CDR2 SVGIG, per germline (reference sequence). V lost 0 bases, J lost 7 bases, and 13 bases lay in between. The CDR3 is CAWSVSGFGEQYV. The CDR3 nucleotides are TGTGCCTGGAGTGTGTCGGGGTTCGGGGAGCAGTACGTC.

This clone was detected once. The chain joins TRBV18 to TRBJ1-2, with 7 bases that match TRBD1. The CDR3 loop spans 15 amino acids. The V gene's germline CDR1 is KGHSH and CDR2 LQKENI. Trimming took 0 bases from V and 13 from J; bases not matched to a gene: 14. The CDR3 coding sequence is TGTGCCAGCTCACCACCAGGGGGCGCAGAGCTCTCTTCCACCTTC. Residues: CASSPPGGAELSSTF.

This chain joins TRBV19 and TRBJ2-5; 9 nucleotides align to TRBD1. Germline trimming cut 9 bases from V and 5 bases from J; bases unmatched to any gene: 10. The CDR3 is 14 amino acids. Looked up from germline, CDR1 is LNHDA and CDR2 is SQIVND (reference sequence). CDR3 sequence: CASNNRGRRETQYF. DNA for the CDR3: TGTGCCAGCAATAACAGGGGGCGGCGGGAGACCCAGTACTTC.

The chain recombines TRBV2 with TRBJ2-7, with 7 bases fitting TRBD1. The CDR3 length is 14 residues. The J segment lost 4 bases and the V segment lost 6 bases, leaving 9 bases of the junction unmatched. Germline CDR1 reads SNHLY; CDR2 reads FYNNEI. CDR3 sequence (DNA): TGTGCCAGCAGAAGCCCCGGACAGGTATACGAGCAGTACGTC. This sequence encodes CASRSPGQVYEQYV.

The chain recombines TRBV28 with TRBJ2-1; TRBD2 agrees at 13 bases. The trim removed 6 bases at V and 1 base at J, leaving 9 bases unmatched. The CDR3 consists of 18 residues. Germline CDR1 reads MDHEN; CDR2 reads SYDVKM. The CDR3 spells CASRDGTSGTWSYNEQFF. CDR3 bases: TGTGCCAGCAGGGACGGGACTAGCGGGACGTGGTCCTACAATGAGCAGTTCTTC.

The V gene is TRBV6-1, the J gene TRBJ2-7, with D possibly being TRBD2 (5 bases). Germline V gene lookup returns CDR1 MNHNS and CDR2 SASEGT. This CDR3 has 14 residues. V lost 4 bases and J lost 4, with 14 bases in between. CDR3 region: CASSVASIVYEQYF. CDR3 bases: TGTGCCAGCAGTGTAGCGAGTATTGTGTACGAGCAGTACTTC.

The chain links TRBV2 to TRBJ2-2; 8 nucleotides align to TRBD1. V shed 10 bases and J 4 bases; nucleotides not matched to a gene: 5. The germline gives CDR1 SNHLY, CDR2 FYNNEI. The CDR3 spans 13 residues. The CDR3, as DNA: TGTGCCATCAGGGGGCTTTCCACCGGGGAGCTGTTTTTT. Amino acid sequence: CAIRGLSTGELFF.

V gene TRBV30 combines with J gene TRBJ2-5; 13 bases are shared with TRBD2. The junction had 15 bases not matched to a gene; V was cut back by 0 bases and J by 5 bases. This CDR3 has 19 amino acids. Germline V gene sequence: CDR1 GTSNPN, CDR2 SVGIG (reference sequence). Here the CDR3 reads CAWSVQTLLAGGPGETQYF. Written as DNA, the CDR3 is TGTGCCTGGAGTGTACAAACGTTACTAGCGGGGGGGCCGGGTGAGACCCAGTACTTC.

This clone has a single count. This chain uses TRBV18 with TRBJ1-3, with D unclear. Trimming pared 6 bases from V and 0 bases from J, leaving 12 bases between. CDR3 length: 15 amino acids. Germline V CDR1 and CDR2: KGHSH, LQKENI. For the CDR3, the DNA is TGTGCCAGCTCCCTGCCGATGAGCTCTGGAAACACCATATATTTT. This encodes CASSLPMSSGNTIYF.